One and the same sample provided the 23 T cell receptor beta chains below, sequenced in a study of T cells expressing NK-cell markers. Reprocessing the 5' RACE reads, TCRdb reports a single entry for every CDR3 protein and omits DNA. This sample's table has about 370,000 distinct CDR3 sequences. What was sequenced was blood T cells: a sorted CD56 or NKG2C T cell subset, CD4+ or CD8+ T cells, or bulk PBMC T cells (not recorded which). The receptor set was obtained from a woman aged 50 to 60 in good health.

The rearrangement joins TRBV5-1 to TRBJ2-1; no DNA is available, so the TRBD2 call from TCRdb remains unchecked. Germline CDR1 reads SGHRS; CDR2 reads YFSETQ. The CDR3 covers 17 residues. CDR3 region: CASSLGPTSGMRNEQFF.

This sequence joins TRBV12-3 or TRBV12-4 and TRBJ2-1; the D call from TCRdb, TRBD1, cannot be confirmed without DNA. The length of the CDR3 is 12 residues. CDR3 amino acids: CAGGLGFNEQFF.

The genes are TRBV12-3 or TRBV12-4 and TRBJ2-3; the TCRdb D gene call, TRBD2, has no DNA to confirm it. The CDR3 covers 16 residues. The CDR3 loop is CASSPHSGREADTQYF.

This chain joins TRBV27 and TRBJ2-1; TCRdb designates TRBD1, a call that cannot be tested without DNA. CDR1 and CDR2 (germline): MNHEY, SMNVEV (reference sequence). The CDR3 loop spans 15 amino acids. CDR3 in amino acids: CASSRRTGDRSEQFF.

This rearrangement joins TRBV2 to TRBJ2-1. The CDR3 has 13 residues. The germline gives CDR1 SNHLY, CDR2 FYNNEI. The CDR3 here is CASSGVPYNEQFF. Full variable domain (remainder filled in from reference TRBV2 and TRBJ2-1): EPEVTQTPSHQVTQMGQEVILRCVPISNHLYFYWYRQILGQKVEFLVSFYNNEISEKSEIFDDQFSVERPDGSNFTLKIRSTKLEDSAMYFCASSGVPYNEQFFGPGTRLTVL.

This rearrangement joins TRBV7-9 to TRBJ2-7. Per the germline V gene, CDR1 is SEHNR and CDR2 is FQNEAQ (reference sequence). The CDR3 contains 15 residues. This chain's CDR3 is CASTLAGRSVEEQYF.

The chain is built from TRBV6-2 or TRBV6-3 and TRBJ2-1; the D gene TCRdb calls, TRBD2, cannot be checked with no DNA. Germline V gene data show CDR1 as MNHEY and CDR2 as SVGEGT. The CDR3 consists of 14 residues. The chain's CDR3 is CASTQPGLAGVQFF.

CDR3 region: CASSGQGSANEKLFF. This rearrangement joins TRBV5-1 to TRBJ1-4; TCRdb lists TRBD1, though no DNA is available to test this call. Germline CDR1 SGHRS, CDR2 YFSETQ. The CDR3 spans 15 residues. The full variable domain, in which reference TRBV5-1 and TRBJ1-4 provide the parts outside the CDR3, is KAGVTQTPRYLIKTRGQQVTLSCSPISGHRSVSWYQQTPGQGLQFLFEYFSETQRNKGNFPGRFSGRQFSNSRSEMNVSTLELGDSALYLCASSGQGSANEKLFFGSGTQLSVL.

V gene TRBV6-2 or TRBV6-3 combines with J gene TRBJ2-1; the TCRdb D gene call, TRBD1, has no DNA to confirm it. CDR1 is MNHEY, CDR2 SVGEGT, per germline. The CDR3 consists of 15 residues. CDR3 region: CASSYELDPSPAESF.

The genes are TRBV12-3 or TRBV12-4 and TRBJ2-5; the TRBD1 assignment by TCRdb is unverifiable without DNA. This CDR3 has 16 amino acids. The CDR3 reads CASSTLRNGAQETQYF.

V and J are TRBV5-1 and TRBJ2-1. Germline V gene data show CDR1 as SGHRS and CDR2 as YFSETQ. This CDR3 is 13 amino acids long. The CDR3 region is CASSPYVADEQFF.

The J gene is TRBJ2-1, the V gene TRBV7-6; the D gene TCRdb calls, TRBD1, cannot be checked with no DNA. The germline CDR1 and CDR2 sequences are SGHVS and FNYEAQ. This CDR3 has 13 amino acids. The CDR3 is CASSQPTRDEQFF.

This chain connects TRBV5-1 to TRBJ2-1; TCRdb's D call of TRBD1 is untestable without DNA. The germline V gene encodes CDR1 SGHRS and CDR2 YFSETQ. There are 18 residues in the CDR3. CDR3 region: CASRRGQGVDGRLNEQFF.

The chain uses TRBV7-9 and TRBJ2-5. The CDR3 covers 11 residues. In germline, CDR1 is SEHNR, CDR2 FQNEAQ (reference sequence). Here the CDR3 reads CASTRSETQYF.

CDR3 amino acids: CASREGAPDTQYF. The rearrangement joins TRBV12-3 or TRBV12-4 to TRBJ2-3; TCRdb selects TRBD1, and the lack of DNA leaves this call unchecked. The CDR3 runs 13 residues.

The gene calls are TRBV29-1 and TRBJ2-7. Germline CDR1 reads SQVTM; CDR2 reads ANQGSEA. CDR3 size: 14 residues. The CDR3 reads CSVAERGATYEQYF.

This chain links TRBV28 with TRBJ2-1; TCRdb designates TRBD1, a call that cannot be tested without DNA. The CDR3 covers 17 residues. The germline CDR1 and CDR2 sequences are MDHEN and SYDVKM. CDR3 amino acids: CASSFLTGFGTVYEQFF.

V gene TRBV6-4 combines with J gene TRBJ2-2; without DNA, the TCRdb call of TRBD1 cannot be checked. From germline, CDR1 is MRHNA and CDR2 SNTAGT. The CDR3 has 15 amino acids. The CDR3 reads CASSDSTGDVGELFF.

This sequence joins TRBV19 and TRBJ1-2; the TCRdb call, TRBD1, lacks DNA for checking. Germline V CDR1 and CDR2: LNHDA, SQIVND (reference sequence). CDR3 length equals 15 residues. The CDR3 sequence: CASSIASGTYYGYTF.

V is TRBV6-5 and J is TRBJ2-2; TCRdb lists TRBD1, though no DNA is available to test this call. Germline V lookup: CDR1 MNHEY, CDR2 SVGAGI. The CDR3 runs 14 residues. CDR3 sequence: CASKGGADTGELFF.

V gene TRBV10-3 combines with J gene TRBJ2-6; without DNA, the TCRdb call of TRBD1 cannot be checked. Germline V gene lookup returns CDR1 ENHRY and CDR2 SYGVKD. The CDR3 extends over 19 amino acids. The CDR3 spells CAISEPPGQVILGANVLTF.

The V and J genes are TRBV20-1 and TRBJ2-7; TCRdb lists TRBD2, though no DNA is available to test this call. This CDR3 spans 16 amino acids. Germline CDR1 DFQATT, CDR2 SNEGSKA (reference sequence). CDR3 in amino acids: CSAQGLGGTTSYEQYF.

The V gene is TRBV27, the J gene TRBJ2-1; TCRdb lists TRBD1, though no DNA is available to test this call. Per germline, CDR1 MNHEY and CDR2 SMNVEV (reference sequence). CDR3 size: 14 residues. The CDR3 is CASRISQGAGEQFF.